The next 10 T cell receptor beta chains were all read from a single sample in a study of cytomegalovirus exposure and HLA in healthy donors. This PCR relied on a set of 60 Vbeta primers and 13 Jbeta primers. Method: immunoSEQ multiplex PCR; TCRdb's copy keeps in-frame clones and lacks some. This sample has about 86,000 clones, with 79% found just once. Material for sequencing was PBMCs. Receptors originate from a woman aged 40 to 55 in good health and CMV-seropositive.

This chain uses TRBV19 with TRBJ2-2, with TRBD2 matching over 12 bases. The CDR3 extends over 15 amino acids. Germline V lookup: CDR1 LNHDA, CDR2 SQIVND (reference sequence). J lost 9 bases, V lost 5 bases, and 7 bases had no gene match. CDR3 in DNA: TGTGCCAGTAGTCGACTAGCGGGAGATGGCCGGGAGCTGTTTTTT. Translating gives CASSRLAGDGRELFF.

J is TRBJ2-7 and V is TRBV28, with 9 bases identical to TRBD1. Germline V gene lookup returns CDR1 MDHEN and CDR2 SYDVKM. The CDR3 length is 15 residues. Trimming at V came to 5 bases and at J to 6 bases, leaving 11 bases not matched to a gene. The CDR3 region is CASSMGQGVPREQYF. In DNA, the CDR3 is TGTGCCAGCAGTATGGGACAGGGCGTCCCTCGCGAGCAGTACTTC.

The chain carries TRBV7-9 and TRBJ2-5; tentatively, D is TRBD2 (6 bases). There are 13 residues in the CDR3. CDR1 and CDR2 (germline): SEHNR, FQNEAQ (reference sequence). V shed 5 bases and J shed 7 bases, with 14 bases lying between them. Here the CDR3 DNA reads TGTGCCAGCAGCCTCGAAGGAGGGTGGACCCAGTACTTC. Translating gives CASSLEGGWTQYF. Based on the CDR3 plus reference TRBV7-9 and TRBJ2-5, the full variable domain is DTGVSQNPRHKITKRGQNVTFRCDPISEHNRLYWYRQTLGQGPEFLTYFQNEAQLEKSRLLSDRFSAERPKGSFSTLEIQRTEQGDSAMYLCASSLEGGWTQYFGPGTRLLVL.

The chain joins TRBV28 to TRBJ2-7, with D perhaps TRBD1 (6 bases). This CDR3 is built from 13 residues. V lost 8 bases to trimming and J lost 3 bases, with 14 bases between them. The V gene's germline CDR1 is MDHEN and CDR2 SYDVKM. CDR3 region: CASGKRTVYEQYF. The CDR3 DNA sequence: TGTGCCAGCGGAAAAAGGACAGTCTACGAGCAGTACTTC.

This clone is a singleton in its sample. The rearrangement joins TRBV7-2 to TRBJ2-1; 10 nucleotides align to TRBD2. Germline CDR1 and CDR2: SGHTA and FQGNSA. This CDR3 has 15 amino acids. V was clipped by 4 bases and J by 7 bases; unmatched bases: 7. For the CDR3, the DNA is TGTGCCAGCAGCTCAGCGGGGGGGCTGACGAATGAGCAGTTCTTC. Protein sequence: CASSSAGGLTNEQFF.

The chain employs TRBV5-1 and TRBJ2-1; 9 nucleotides line up with TRBD2. This CDR3 is 15 amino acids long. CDR1 is SGHRS and CDR2 is YFSETQ in the germline V gene. J gave up 6 bases and V 1 base, and 5 bases lay outside the gene matches. CDR3 bases: TGCGCCAGCAGCTTGTGGTCTAGCGGGGCCAATGAGCAGTTCTTC. The encoded protein is CASSLWSSGANEQFF.

This chain connects TRBV7-9 to TRBJ2-1, with 11 bases matching TRBD1. Germline V lookup: CDR1 SEHNR, CDR2 FQNEAQ (reference sequence). V lost 6 bases, J lost 9 bases, and 10 bases stayed unmatched. The CDR3 is 15 amino acids. The CDR3 protein is CASSGTGGPDREQFF. CDR3 nucleotides: TGTGCCAGCAGTGGGACAGGGGGGCCTGATCGTGAGCAGTTCTTC.

The chain employs TRBV7-3 and TRBJ2-1; 10 positions agree with TRBD2. V was clipped by 5 bases and J by 9 bases; unmatched bases: 10. The CDR3 runs 15 residues. Germline assignment: CDR1 SGHTA and CDR2 FQGTGA. Here the CDR3 reads CASSLLLAGASEQFF. DNA for the CDR3: TGTGCCAGCAGCCTCCTGCTAGCGGGAGCAAGTGAGCAGTTCTTC. The full variable domain, its missing parts supplied by reference TRBV7-3 and TRBJ2-1, is GAGVSQTPSNKVTEKGKYVELRCDPISGHTALYWYRQSLGQGPEFLIYFQGTGAADDSGLPNDRFFAVRPEGSVSTLKIQRTERGDSAVYLCASSLLLAGASEQFFGPGTRLTVL.

This chain joins TRBV7-9 and TRBJ2-7; 8 nucleotides agree with TRBD2. J lost 1 base, V lost 5 bases, and 10 bases had no gene match. The germline V gene encodes CDR1 SEHNR and CDR2 FQNEAQ (reference sequence). This CDR3 has 16 amino acids. In DNA form, the CDR3 reads TGTGCCAGCAGCCCCGTCGAGCGGGAGAGGTCCTACGAGCAGTACTTC. Translating gives CASSPVERERSYEQYF.

V usage is TRBV5-6 and J usage is TRBJ2-5; 10 positions match TRBD2. Germline assignment: CDR1 SGHDT and CDR2 YYEEEE. Germline trimming cut 2 bases from V and 4 bases from J; bases unmatched to any gene: 5. This CDR3 has 15 residues. CDR3 bases: TGTGCCAGCAGCTTCTTAGCGGGAGGATCAGAGACCCAGTACTTC. Protein sequence: CASSFLAGGSETQYF.